In its sample, the clone carrying this T cell receptor beta chain was seen many times. Across 18 months, stable Graves' hyperthyroidism was marked by no progression to ophthalmopathy. Newly diagnosed hyperthyroidism, duration under 2 months, in patients aged 18 to 65. The TCR beta CDR3 regions underwent amplification using RNA transcripts as the source. The HTBI set primed first-round TCR CDR3 RT-PCR. TCRdb re-derived calls from the multiplex PCR reads in MiXCR, one entry per CDR3 protein. Seen here are about 690,000 distinct CDR3 sequences, roughly 17% observed once, and the top ten hold roughly 16%. The data stem from a study of T cells in Graves' hyperthyroidism and ophthalmopathy. Per germline, CDR1 SGHTA and CDR2 FQGNSA. V was cut by 2 bases and J by 3 bases, with 8 bases left in between. The CDR3 length is 14 residues.

J is TRBJ2-1 and V is TRBV7-2; D uncertain. Specimen: blood. The sequence was obtained from a man aged 45 to 65 with Graves' hyperthyroidism. This chain's CDR3 is CASSLNVDYNEQFF. Here the CDR3 DNA reads TGTGCCAGCAGCTTAAACGTGGACTACAATGAGCAGTTCTTC.